This T cell receptor (beta chain) was identified in a study of human T cells and chemical hapten exposure. TCRdb independently ran MiXCR on the RACE reads; one entry per CDR3 protein. The sample consists of tens of thousands of distinct CDR3 sequences, about 10% of them appearing once. The time point here: patch test 1, 2 weeks after DPC sensitization. Treatment denoted: therapeutic diphenylcyclopropenone sensitization with weekly scalp DPC. There are a few counts of this clonotype. The TCR comes from a man aged 40-49 years with alopecia areata. Some clones in this sample may be carry-over from other donors' samples. The sequencing used whole blood, collected in connection with sensitization to the hapten diphenylcyclopropenone (DPC).

CDR3 protein: CASSSSGSPFGYYTEAFF. The CDR3 DNA reads as TGTGCCAGCAGTTCATCCGGGTCCCCCTTTGGGTACTACACTGAAGCTTTCTTT. The chain has TRBV6-5 and TRBJ1-1; D uncertain. The CDR3 extends over 18 amino acids. The germline CDR1 and CDR2 sequences are MNHEY and SVGAGI. V lost 4 bases, J lost 3 bases, and 24 bases lay in between.